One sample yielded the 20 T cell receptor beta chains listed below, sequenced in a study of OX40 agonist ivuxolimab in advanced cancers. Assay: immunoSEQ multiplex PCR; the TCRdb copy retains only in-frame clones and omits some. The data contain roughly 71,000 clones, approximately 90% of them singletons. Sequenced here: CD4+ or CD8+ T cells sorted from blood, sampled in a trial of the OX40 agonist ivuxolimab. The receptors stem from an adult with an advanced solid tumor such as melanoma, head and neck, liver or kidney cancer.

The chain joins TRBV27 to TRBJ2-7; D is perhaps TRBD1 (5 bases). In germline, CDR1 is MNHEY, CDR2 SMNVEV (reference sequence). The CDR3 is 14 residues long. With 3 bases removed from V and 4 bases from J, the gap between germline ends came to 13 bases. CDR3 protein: CASSFVGAQYEQYF. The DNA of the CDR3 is TGTGCCAGCAGTTTTGTAGGGGCACAGTACGAGCAGTACTTC.

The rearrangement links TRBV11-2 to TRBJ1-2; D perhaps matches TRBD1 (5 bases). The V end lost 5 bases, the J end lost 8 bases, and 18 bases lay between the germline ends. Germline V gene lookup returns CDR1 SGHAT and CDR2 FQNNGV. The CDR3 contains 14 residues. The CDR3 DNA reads TGTGCCAGCAGCCCGGGACGTGCCGTTGAAGGCTACACCTTC. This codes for CASSPGRAVEGYTF.

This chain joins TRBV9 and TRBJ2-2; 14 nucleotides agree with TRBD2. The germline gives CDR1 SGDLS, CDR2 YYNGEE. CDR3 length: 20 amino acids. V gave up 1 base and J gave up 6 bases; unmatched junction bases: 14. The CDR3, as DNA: TGTGCCAGCAGCGTACCTGGGACTAGCGGGAGTGTTATATCGGCCGGGGAGCTGTTTTTT. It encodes CASSVPGTSGSVISAGELFF. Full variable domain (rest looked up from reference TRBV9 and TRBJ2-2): DSGVTQTPKHLITATGQRVTLRCSPRSGDLSVYWYQQSLDQGLQFLIQYYNGEERAKGNILERFSAQQFPDLHSELNLSSLELGDSALYFCASSVPGTSGSVISAGELFFGEGSRLTVL.

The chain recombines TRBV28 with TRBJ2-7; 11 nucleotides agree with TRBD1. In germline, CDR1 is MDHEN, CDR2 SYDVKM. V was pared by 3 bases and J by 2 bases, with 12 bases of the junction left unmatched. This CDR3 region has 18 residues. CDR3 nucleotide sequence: TGTGCCAGCAGTTTTCCTGGACAGGGGGCGCTTCCAACCTACGAGCAGTACTTC. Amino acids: CASSFPGQGALPTYEQYF.

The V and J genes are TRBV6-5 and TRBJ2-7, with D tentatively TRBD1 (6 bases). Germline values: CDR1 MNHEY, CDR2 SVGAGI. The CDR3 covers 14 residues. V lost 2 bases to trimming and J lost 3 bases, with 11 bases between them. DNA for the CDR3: TGTGCCAGCAGTTACGGGGACAAAAGCTACGAGCAGTACTTC. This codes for CASSYGDKSYEQYF.

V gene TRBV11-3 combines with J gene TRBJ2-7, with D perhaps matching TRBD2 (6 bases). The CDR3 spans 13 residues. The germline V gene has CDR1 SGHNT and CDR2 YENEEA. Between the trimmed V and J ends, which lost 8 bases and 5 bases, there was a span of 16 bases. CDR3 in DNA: TGTGCCAGCGGCGGGAATAGCCTCGACGAGCAGTACTTC. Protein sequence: CASGGNSLDEQYF.

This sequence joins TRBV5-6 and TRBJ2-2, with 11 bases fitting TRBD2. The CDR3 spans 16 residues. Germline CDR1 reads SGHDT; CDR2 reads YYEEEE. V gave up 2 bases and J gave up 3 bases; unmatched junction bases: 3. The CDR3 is CASSLGTSGYTGELFF. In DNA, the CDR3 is TGTGCCAGCAGCTTAGGGACTAGCGGATACACCGGGGAGCTGTTTTTT.

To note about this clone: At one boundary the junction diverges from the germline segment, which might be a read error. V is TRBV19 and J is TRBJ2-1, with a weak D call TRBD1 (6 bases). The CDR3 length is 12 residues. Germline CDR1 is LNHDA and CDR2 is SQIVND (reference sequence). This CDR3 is CASSETGPPRIF. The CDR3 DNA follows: TGTGCCAGTAGTGAGACAGGACCCCCTAGGATCTTC.

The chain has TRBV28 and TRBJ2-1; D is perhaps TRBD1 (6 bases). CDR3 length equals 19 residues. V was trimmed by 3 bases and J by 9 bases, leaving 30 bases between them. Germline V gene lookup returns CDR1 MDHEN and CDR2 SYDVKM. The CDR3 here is CASSFGSFSLKRQQGEQFF. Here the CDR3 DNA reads TGTGCCAGCAGTTTCGGCTCCTTTAGCCTTAAACGGCAACAGGGTGAGCAGTTCTTC.

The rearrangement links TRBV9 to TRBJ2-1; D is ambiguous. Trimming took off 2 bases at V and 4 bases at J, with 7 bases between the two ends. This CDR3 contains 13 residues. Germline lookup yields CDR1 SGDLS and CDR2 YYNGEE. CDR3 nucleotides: TGTGCCAGCAGCGTCGGACGGTACAATGAGCAGTTCTTC. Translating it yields CASSVGRYNEQFF.

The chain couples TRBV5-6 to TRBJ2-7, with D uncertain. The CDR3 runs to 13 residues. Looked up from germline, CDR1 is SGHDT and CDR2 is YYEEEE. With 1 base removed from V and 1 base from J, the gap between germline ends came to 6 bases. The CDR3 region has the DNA TGTGCCAGCAGCTTGAATCCTTCCTACGAGCAGTACTTC. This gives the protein CASSLNPSYEQYF.

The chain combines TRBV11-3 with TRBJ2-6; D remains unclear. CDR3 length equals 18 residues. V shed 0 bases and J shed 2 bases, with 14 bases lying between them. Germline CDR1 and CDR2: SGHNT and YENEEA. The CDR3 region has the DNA TGTGCCAGCAGCTTAGAGGGTCTACTTTTGACTGGGGCCAACGTCCTGACTTTC. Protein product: CASSLEGLLLTGANVLTF.

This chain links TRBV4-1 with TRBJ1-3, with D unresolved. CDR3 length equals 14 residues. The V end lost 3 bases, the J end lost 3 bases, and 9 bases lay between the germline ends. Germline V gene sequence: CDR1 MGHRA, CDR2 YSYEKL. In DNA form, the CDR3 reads TGCGCCAGCAGCCAGGGTGGGTTTGGAAACACCATATATTTT. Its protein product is CASSQGGFGNTIYF.

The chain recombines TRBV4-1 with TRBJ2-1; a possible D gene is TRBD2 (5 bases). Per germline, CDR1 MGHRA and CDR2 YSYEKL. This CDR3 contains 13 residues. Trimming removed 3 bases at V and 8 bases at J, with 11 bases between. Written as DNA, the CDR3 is TGCGCCAGCAGCCACGTGAGGACTGATGAGCAGTTCTTC. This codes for CASSHVRTDEQFF.

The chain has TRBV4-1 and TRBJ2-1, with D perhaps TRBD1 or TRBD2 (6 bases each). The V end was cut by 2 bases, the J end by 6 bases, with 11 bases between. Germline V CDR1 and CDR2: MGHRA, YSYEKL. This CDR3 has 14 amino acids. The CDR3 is CASSQIGGGNEQFF. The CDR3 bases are TGCGCCAGCAGCCAAATAGGAGGGGGCAATGAGCAGTTCTTC.

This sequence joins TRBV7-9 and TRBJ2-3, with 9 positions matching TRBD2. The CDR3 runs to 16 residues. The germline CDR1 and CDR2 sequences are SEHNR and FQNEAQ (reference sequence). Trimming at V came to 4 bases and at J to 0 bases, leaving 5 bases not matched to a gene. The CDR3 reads CASSSNLAGSTDTQYF. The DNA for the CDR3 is TGTGCCAGCAGCTCAAACCTAGCGGGAAGCACAGATACGCAGTATTTT.

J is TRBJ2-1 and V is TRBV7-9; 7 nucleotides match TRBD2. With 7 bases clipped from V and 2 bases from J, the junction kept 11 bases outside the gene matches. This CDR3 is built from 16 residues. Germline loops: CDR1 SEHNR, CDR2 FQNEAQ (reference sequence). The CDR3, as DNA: TGTGCCAGCACCGTAACTAGCGATAGACCCTACAATGAGCAGTTCTTC. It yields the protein CASTVTSDRPYNEQFF.

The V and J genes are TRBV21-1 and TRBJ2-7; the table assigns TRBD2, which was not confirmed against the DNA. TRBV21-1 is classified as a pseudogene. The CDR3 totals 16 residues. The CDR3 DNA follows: TGTGCCAGCAGCCCCGGAGCGGGCGTTGGGAGTTACGAGCAGTACTTC. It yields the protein CASSPGAGVGSYEQYF.

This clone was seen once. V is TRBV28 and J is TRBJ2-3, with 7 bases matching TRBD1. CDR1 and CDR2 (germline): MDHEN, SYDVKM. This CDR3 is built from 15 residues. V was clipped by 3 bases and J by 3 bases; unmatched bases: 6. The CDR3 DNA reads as TGTGCCAGCAGTTTTACAGGGGATCTGACAGATACGCAGTATTTT. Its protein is CASSFTGDLTDTQYF.

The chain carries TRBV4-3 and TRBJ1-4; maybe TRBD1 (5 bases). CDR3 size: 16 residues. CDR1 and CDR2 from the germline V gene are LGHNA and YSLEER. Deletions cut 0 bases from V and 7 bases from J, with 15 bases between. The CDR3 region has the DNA TGCGCCAGCAGCCAAGATCGAAGACAGCGGGGTGAAAAACTGTTTTTT. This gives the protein CASSQDRRQRGEKLFF.